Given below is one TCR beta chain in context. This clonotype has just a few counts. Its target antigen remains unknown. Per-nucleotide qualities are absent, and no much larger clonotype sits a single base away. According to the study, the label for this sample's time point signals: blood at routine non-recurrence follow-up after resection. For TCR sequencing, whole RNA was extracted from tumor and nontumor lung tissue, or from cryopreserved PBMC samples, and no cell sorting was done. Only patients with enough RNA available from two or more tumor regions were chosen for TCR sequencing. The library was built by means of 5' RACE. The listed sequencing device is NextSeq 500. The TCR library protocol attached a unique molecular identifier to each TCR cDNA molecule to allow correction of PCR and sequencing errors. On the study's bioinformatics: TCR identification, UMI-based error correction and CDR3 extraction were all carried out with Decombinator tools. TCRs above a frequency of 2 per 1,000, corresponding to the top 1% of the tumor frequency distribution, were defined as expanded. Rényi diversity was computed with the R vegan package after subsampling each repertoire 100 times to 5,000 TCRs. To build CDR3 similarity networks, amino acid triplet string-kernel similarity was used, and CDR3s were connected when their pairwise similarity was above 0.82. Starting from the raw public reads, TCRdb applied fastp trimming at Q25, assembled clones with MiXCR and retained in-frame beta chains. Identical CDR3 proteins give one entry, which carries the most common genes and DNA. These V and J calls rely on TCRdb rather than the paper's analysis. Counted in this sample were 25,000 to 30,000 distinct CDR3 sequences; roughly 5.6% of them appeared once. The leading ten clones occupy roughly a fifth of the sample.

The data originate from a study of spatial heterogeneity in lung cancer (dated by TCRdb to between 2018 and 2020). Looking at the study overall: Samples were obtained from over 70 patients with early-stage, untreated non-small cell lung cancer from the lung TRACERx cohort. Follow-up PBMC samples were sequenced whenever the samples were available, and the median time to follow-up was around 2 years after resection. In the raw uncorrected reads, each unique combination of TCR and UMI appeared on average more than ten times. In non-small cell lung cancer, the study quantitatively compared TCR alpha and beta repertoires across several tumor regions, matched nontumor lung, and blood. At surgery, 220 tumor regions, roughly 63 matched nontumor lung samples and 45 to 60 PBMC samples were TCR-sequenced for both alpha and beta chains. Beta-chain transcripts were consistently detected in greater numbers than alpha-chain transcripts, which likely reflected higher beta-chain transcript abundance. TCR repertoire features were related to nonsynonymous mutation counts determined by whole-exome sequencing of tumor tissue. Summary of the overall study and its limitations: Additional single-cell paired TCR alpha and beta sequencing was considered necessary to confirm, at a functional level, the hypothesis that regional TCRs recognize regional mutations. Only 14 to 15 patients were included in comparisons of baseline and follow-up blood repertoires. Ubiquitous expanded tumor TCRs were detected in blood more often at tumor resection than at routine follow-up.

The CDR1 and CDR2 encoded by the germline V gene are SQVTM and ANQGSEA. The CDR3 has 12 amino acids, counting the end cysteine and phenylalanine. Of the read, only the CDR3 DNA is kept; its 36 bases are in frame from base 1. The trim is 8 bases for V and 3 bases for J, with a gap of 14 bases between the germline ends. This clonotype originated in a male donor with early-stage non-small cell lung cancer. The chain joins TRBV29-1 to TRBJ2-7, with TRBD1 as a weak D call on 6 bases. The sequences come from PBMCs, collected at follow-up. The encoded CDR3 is CSTTGVGYEQYF. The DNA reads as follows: TGCAGCACGACAGGAGTGGGCTACGAGCAGTACTTC.